A single T cell receptor (beta chain) is shown here with its context. Its specificity is not known. The study ran its PCR with 60 Vbeta and 13 Jbeta primers. The assay was immunoSEQ multiplex PCR, and TCRdb's table has in-frame clones only and misses some. Here the sample spans more than 140,000 clones, over 60% being singletons. This sample is drawn from a study of cytomegalovirus exposure and HLA in healthy donors. Study as a whole: Across almost 400 genotyped donors, more than 75% landed in the Caucasian-associated ancestry cluster.

Broader study findings: The study put roughly 160 TCR beta chains on its list as cytomegalovirus-associated.

Germline V lookup: CDR1 SGHNT, CDR2 YYREEE (reference sequence). J was trimmed by 3 bases and V by 6 bases; bases with no gene match: 5. This CDR3 is 14 amino acids long. The TCR originated in a male donor in good health and CMV-seronegative. This chain uses TRBV5-4 with TRBJ2-7; 11 bases align to TRBD2. Sequencing was carried out using PBMCs. CDR3 DNA sequence: TGTGCCAGCACCACTAGCGGGAGTTACTACGAGCAGTACTTC. Translating it yields CASTTSGSYYEQYF.